This TCR beta chain was sequenced in a study of shared clonotypes between healthy human individuals. Profiled with immunoSEQ multiplex PCR; TCRdb holds only in-frame clones, not every one. Of more than 2,000,000 clones in the sample, approximately 94% were seen once. J gave up 7 bases and V 10 bases, and 9 bases lay outside the gene matches. Germline CDR1 is ENHRY and CDR2 is SYGVKD. The CDR3 is made up of 12 amino acids. Overall study results and limits: Sampling used blood alone; tissue repertoires probably differ. In general, naive subsets displayed greater estimated richness than memory subsets did.

About this clone itself: Its antigen remains unidentified.

The sequenced sample consisted of naive CD4+ T cells sorted from blood. Subset in this sample: CD45RA+ positively selected. The rearrangement joins TRBV10-3 to TRBJ2-7, with 8 bases that match TRBD1. This clonotype was obtained from a man between 18 and 29 years old in good health. CDR3 loop: CATLDGQGEQYF. The CDR3 DNA reads TGTGCCACATTAGACGGACAGGGAGAGCAGTACTTC.